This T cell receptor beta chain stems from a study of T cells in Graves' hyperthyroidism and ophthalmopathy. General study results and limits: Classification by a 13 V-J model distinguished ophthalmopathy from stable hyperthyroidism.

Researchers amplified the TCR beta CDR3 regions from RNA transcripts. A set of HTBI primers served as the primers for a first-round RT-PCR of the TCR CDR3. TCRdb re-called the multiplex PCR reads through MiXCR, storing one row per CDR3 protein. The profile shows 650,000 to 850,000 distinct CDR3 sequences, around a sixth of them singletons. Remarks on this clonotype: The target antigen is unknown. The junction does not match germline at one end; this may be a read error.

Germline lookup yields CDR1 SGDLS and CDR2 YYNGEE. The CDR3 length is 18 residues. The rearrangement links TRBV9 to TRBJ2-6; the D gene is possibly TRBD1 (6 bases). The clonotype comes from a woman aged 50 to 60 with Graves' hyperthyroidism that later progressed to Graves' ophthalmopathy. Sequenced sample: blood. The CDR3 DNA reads TGTGCCAGCAGCGTAGAGCCAGGGGCGTTGGTTGGGGCCAACGCCCTGACTTTC. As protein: CASSVEPGALVGANALTF.